This entry describes one T cell receptor beta chain. Researchers ran the PCR with 60 Vbeta and 13 Jbeta primers. Using immunoSEQ multiplex PCR, the repertoire was profiled, and TCRdb retains in-frame clones only, with some absent. The table lists about 250,000 clones, approximately 70% of them singletons, with 2% to 2.5% in the top ten. This sample is part of a study of cytomegalovirus exposure and HLA in healthy donors. The germline V gene encodes CDR1 SGHAT and CDR2 FQDESV (reference sequence). The CDR3 contains 13 residues. V was clipped by 3 bases and J by 5 bases, with 8 bases between them. Specimen: PBMCs. The chain carries TRBV11-1 and TRBJ1-5; D is uncertain. This TCR came from a female donor in good health and CMV-seronegative. The CDR3 sequence: CASSFAGDQPQHF. The CDR3 region has the DNA TGTGCCAGCAGCTTCGCCGGGGATCAGCCCCAGCATTTT. Based on the CDR3 plus reference TRBV11-1 and TRBJ1-5, the full variable domain is EAEVAQSPRYKITEKSQAVAFWCDPISGHATLYWYRQILGQGPELLVQFQDESVVDDSQLPKDRFSAERLKGVDSTLKIQPAELGDSAMYLCASSFAGDQPQHFGDGTRLSIL.